This TCR beta chain came from a study of T cells in Graves' hyperthyroidism and ophthalmopathy. There were TCR beta CDR3 regions amplified from RNA transcripts. HTBI primers drove first-round RT-PCR of the TCR CDR3. TCRdb reprocessed the multiplex PCR reads with MiXCR, giving one entry per CDR3 protein. The data contain over 350,000 distinct CDR3 sequences, more than 12% of them singletons. V trimming: 6 bases; J trimming: 6 bases; junction bases outside the gene matches: 9. Germline CDR1 and CDR2: SNHLY and FYNNEI. This CDR3 is built from 14 residues. On the basis of clinical symptoms, serum thyroxine and TRAb, thyroid ultrasound and orbital computed tomography, diagnoses were made. This clonotype was detected ten times or more.

The TCR comes from a man aged 45-65 years with Graves' ophthalmopathy. This chain connects TRBV2 to TRBJ2-7, with 9 bases fitting TRBD1. Material: blood. CDR3 coding DNA: TGTGCCAGCAGCCCCGGGACAGGGCCCCTCGAGCAGTACTTC. Encoded protein: CASSPGTGPLEQYF. Based on the CDR3 plus reference TRBV2 and TRBJ2-7, the full variable domain is EPEVTQTPSHQVTQMGQEVILRCVPISNHLYFYWYRQILGQKVEFLVSFYNNEISEKSEIFDDQFSVERPDGSNFTLKIRSTKLEDSAMYFCASSPGTGPLEQYFGPGTRLTVT.